What follows describes a single T cell receptor beta chain. This specimen belongs to a study of control samples from healthy donors and cancer patients. Clones were read by immunoSEQ multiplex PCR, and TCRdb kept only the in-frame ones, dropping some. Here the sample spans over 150,000 clones, approximately 94% being singletons. Material for sequencing was blood. The clonotype originates from a middle-aged man in good health.

CDR3 sequence: CASSQTNHNEQFF. CDR3 DNA sequence: TGTGCCAGCAGCCAAACGAATCACAATGAGCAGTTCTTC. This chain uses TRBV3-1 (or the pseudogene TRBV3-2) with TRBJ2-1; D unclear. This CDR3 is 13 amino acids long. Germline CDR1 is LGHDT and CDR2 is YNNKEL (reference sequence). V lost 2 bases and J 5 bases, leaving 7 bases between the germline ends.